The 17 T cell receptor beta chains given below trace back to one sample, sequenced in a study of blood T cell repertoires in COVID-19. Some clones are missing from TCRdb's copy, which holds only in-frame ones; the method was immunoSEQ multiplex PCR. The sample has more than 85,000 clones, 81% seen once. Sequenced: peripheral blood. All receptors come from a woman in her sixties or seventies with acute or convalescent COVID-19.

This chain links TRBV5-1 with TRBJ1-1; D not resolved. V was pared by 6 bases and J by 1 base, with 13 bases between. The CDR3 spans 14 residues. CDR1 and CDR2 from the germline V gene are SGHRS and YFSETQ. The CDR3 region is CASIPSAGNTEAFF. In DNA form, the CDR3 reads TGCGCCAGCATCCCCTCGGCGGGGAACACTGAAGCTTTCTTT. Using reference TRBV5-1 and TRBJ1-1 for the parts outside the CDR3, the full variable domain is KAGVTQTPRYLIKTRGQQVTLSCSPISGHRSVSWYQQTPGQGLQFLFEYFSETQRNKGNFPGRFSGRQFSNSRSEMNVSTLELGDSALYLCASIPSAGNTEAFFGQGTRLTVV.

The chain links TRBV19 to TRBJ2-3; 7 positions agree with TRBD2. The junction had 8 bases not matched to a gene; V was cut back by 4 bases and J by 1 base. In germline, CDR1 is LNHDA, CDR2 SQIVND (reference sequence). CDR3 size: 16 residues. CDR3 nucleotide sequence: TGTGCCAGTAGTAACCCCGGACTAGTCCGCACAGATACGCAGTATTTT. This encodes CASSNPGLVRTDTQYF.

The CDR3 DNA reads TGTGCCAGCAGTTTCGGGACTAGTAATGAGCAGTTCTTC. Translation gives CASSFGTSNEQFF. The J gene is TRBJ2-1, the V gene TRBV12-3 or TRBV12-4; 8 positions agree with TRBD2. V lost 3 bases, J lost 7 bases, and 2 bases stayed unmatched. The CDR3 contains 13 residues.

The rearrangement links TRBV4-3 to TRBJ1-4; TRBD1 aligns across 10 bases. The CDR3 length is 14 residues. V dropped 1 base and J dropped 7; count of bases not matched to a gene: 0. CDR1 and CDR2 from the germline V gene are LGHNA and YSLEER. The chain's CDR3 is CASSQGTGGEKLFF. In nucleotides, the CDR3 is TGCGCCAGCAGCCAAGGGACAGGGGGTGAAAAACTGTTTTTT.

This chain connects TRBV7-9 to TRBJ2-5; weak D call: TRBD1 (5 bases). From germline, CDR1 is SEHNR and CDR2 FQNEAQ (reference sequence). The CDR3 extends over 15 amino acids. V was trimmed by 2 bases and J by 1 base, leaving 11 bases between them. The CDR3 region is CASSLWGSLQETQYF. The DNA of the CDR3 is TGTGCCAGCAGCTTATGGGGCAGCCTCCAAGAGACCCAGTACTTC.

V and J are TRBV4-1 and TRBJ1-1; maybe TRBD1 (5 bases). The length of the CDR3 is 15 residues. CDR1 is MGHRA and CDR2 is YSYEKL in the germline V gene. V was cut by 0 bases and J by 3 bases, with 11 bases left in between. This chain's CDR3 is CASSQDGSRDTEAFF. The CDR3 DNA is TGCGCCAGCAGCCAAGATGGTAGCAGGGACACTGAAGCTTTCTTT.

This clone appeared once. This chain connects TRBV29-1 to TRBJ2-5; D perhaps matches TRBD1 (5 bases). Trimming removed 3 bases from V and 4 bases from J, with 9 bases in between. The CDR3 spans 12 residues. In germline, CDR1 is SQVTM, CDR2 ANQGSEA. CDR3 amino acids: CSVDRVAETQYF. The CDR3 coding sequence is TGCAGCGTTGACAGGGTGGCAGAGACCCAGTACTTC.

With regard to this clone: A clone one base away is much larger, so this may be a read error. The chain uses TRBV4-3 and TRBJ2-3, with 11 bases that match TRBD2. The CDR3 is made up of 16 amino acids. The germline V gene encodes CDR1 LGHNA and CDR2 YSLEER. Trimming took 4 bases from V and 4 from J; bases not matched to a gene: 7. The CDR3 is CASSPSISGGADTQYF. CDR3 DNA sequence: TGCGCCAGCAGCCCATCAATTAGCGGGGGGGCAGATACGCAGTATTTT.

This chain connects TRBV19 to TRBJ2-7; the match to TRBD1 covers 7 bases. The CDR3 has 13 amino acids. Looked up from germline, CDR1 is LNHDA and CDR2 is SQIVND (reference sequence). Unmatched junction bases numbered 4, after V lost 6 bases and J lost 2 bases. CDR3 sequence reads: CASRVQGAYEQYF. In DNA form, the CDR3 reads TGTGCCAGTAGAGTCCAGGGGGCCTACGAGCAGTACTTC.

This clone was recorded only once. The V call is TRBV7-3, the J call TRBJ2-1; TRBD2 matches 9 bases. The V gene's germline CDR1 is SGHTA and CDR2 FQGTGA. After removal of 5 bases from V and 2 bases from J, the junction contained 13 bases not matched to a gene. CDR3 length: 18 residues. The CDR3 loop reads CASSPSPRLAAPYNEQFF. In DNA, the CDR3 is TGTGCCAGCAGCCCCTCCCCGAGACTAGCGGCCCCCTACAATGAGCAGTTCTTC.

The chain has TRBV19 and TRBJ2-1; the match to TRBD2 covers 7 bases. V was clipped by 6 bases and J by 8 bases; unmatched bases: 1. CDR1 is LNHDA and CDR2 is SQIVND in the germline V gene (reference sequence). CDR3 length: 11 residues. The DNA for the CDR3 is TGTGCCAGTAGCACTAGCGATGAGCAGTTCTTC. Its protein product is CASSTSDEQFF. The whole variable domain, filled in from reference TRBV19 and TRBJ2-1, reads DGGITQSPKYLFRKEGQNVTLSCEQNLNHDAMYWYRQDPGQGLRLIYYSQIVNDFQKGDIAEGYSVSREKKESFPLTVTSAQKNPTAFYLCASSTSDEQFFGPGTRLTVL.

This chain connects TRBV19 to TRBJ1-4, with D perhaps matching TRBD1 (6 bases). V lost 3 bases and J 8 bases, leaving 13 bases between the germline ends. Germline lookup yields CDR1 LNHDA and CDR2 SQIVND (reference sequence). The CDR3 is 14 amino acids. The CDR3 is CASSIGQGSEKLFF. The DNA for the CDR3 is TGTGCCAGTAGTATCGGGCAGGGGAGCGAAAAACTGTTTTTT.

This chain connects TRBV29-1 to TRBJ2-1; 10 bases fit TRBD1. CDR1 and CDR2 (germline): SQVTM, ANQGSEA. This CDR3 is 14 amino acids long. V lost 4 bases and J lost 3; bases outside the gene matches: 3. The CDR3 nucleotides read TGCAGCGTTGTGGGGACAGGGGTCTACAATGAGCAGTTCTTC. Its translation is CSVVGTGVYNEQFF.

The chain uses TRBV7-8 and TRBJ1-1, with D unclear. The germline V gene has CDR1 SGHVS and CDR2 FQNEAQ. V was trimmed by 0 bases and J by 1 base, leaving 9 bases between them. The CDR3 length is 15 residues. The DNA for the CDR3 is TGTGCCAGCAGCTTAGCGAGGTTCCAGAACACTGAAGCTTTCTTT. This translates into CASSLARFQNTEAFF.

V and J are TRBV5-1 and TRBJ2-3; 8 bases map to TRBD2. The CDR3 runs to 15 residues. Germline V CDR1 and CDR2: SGHRS, YFSETQ. The ends lost 0 bases at V and 6 bases at J; junction bases unmatched: 6. The CDR3 sequence: CASSLDGTSLDTQYF. In DNA, the CDR3 is TGCGCCAGCAGCTTGGATGGGACTAGTCTGGATACGCAGTATTTT. Together with reference TRBV5-1 and TRBJ2-3, the CDR3 gives the full variable domain: KAGVTQTPRYLIKTRGQQVTLSCSPISGHRSVSWYQQTPGQGLQFLFEYFSETQRNKGNFPGRFSGRQFSNSRSEMNVSTLELGDSALYLCASSLDGTSLDTQYFGPGTRLTVL.

The chain links TRBV7-2 to TRBJ2-2; TRBD2 matches 8 bases. CDR1 is SGHTA, CDR2 FQGNSA, per germline. The junction had 4 bases not matched to a gene; V was cut back by 1 base and J by 6 bases. This CDR3 has 15 amino acids. The CDR3 coding sequence is TGTGCCAGCAGCTTAGTCAGCGGGAGCCCCGGGGAGCTGTTTTTT. The encoded protein is CASSLVSGSPGELFF.

The table lists this clone with a few counts. The rearrangement uses TRBV7-9 and TRBJ1-3; D gene uncertain. With 1 base removed from V and 2 bases from J, the gap between germline ends came to 18 bases. Germline lookup yields CDR1 SEHNR and CDR2 FQNEAQ (reference sequence). The CDR3 runs to 18 residues. The CDR3 DNA sequence: TGTGCCAGCAGCTTAGTATCGTCCCTCAGTGATCCTGGAAACACCATATATTTT. It translates to CASSLVSSLSDPGNTIYF.